This T cell receptor beta chain was retrieved from a study of blood T cell repertoires in COVID-19. The participants were between about 18 and 89 years old and came from 24 US areas. CDR3 length: 15 amino acids. Trimming stripped 1 base from V and 4 bases from J, with 13 bases between. The germline V gene encodes CDR1 SNHLY and CDR2 FYNNEI. Produced via immunoSEQ multiplex PCR; TCRdb's table is partial and in-frame only. The sample contains about 170,000 clones, 75% to 90% of which appear only once. The chain employs TRBV2 and TRBJ1-2; unclear D gene. Sequences were obtained from PBMCs or T cells enriched from blood (not recorded which). The sequence derives from a woman aged 45-65 years who had recovered from COVID-19. The chain's CDR3 is CASSEVGAPFYGYTF. The DNA of the CDR3 is TGTGCCAGCAGTGAAGTTGGAGCACCCTTCTATGGCTACACCTTC. Combining the CDR3 with reference TRBV2 and TRBJ1-2 gives the whole variable domain EPEVTQTPSHQVTQMGQEVILRCVPISNHLYFYWYRQILGQKVEFLVSFYNNEISEKSEIFDDQFSVERPDGSNFTLKIRSTKLEDSAMYFCASSEVGAPFYGYTFGSGTRLTVV.